Each of the 2 T cell receptor beta chains below was sequenced from the same sample in a study of cytomegalovirus exposure and HLA in healthy donors. Amplification used 60 Vbeta primers and 13 Jbeta primers. Measured with immunoSEQ multiplex PCR; TCRdb has only the in-frame clones, and not every one. The sample contains 150,000 to 200,000 clones, 68% of which appear only once. Sequenced: PBMCs. The source is a woman in her thirties or forties in good health and CMV-seropositive.

The V gene is TRBV7-2, the J gene TRBJ1-4; D is unresolved. Trimming shortened V by 5 bases and J by 4 bases, and 17 bases separated the two germline ends. CDR3 length: 16 amino acids. Germline lookup yields CDR1 SGHTA and CDR2 FQGNSA. CDR3 protein: CASSPLPGKVNEKLFF. CDR3 in DNA: TGTGCCAGCAGCCCTCTCCCGGGGAAGGTTAATGAAAAACTGTTTTTT. Based on the CDR3 plus reference TRBV7-2 and TRBJ1-4, the full variable domain is GAGVSQSPSNKVTEKGKDVELRCDPISGHTALYWYRQSLGQGLEFLIYFQGNSAPDKSGLPSDRFSAERTGGSVSTLTIQRTQQEDSAVYLCASSPLPGKVNEKLFFGSGTQLSVL.

The chain combines TRBV5-4 with TRBJ2-2, with 9 bases lining up with TRBD2. The CDR3 is made up of 15 amino acids. V trimming: 0 bases; J trimming: 6 bases; junction bases outside the gene matches: 3. Germline V lookup: CDR1 SGHNT, CDR2 YYREEE (reference sequence). As DNA, the CDR3 is TGTGCCAGCAGCTTGGGCGGGGGGGCCCCCGGGGAGCTGTTTTTT. Translating gives CASSLGGGAPGELFF.